One sample yielded the 11 T cell receptor beta chains listed below, sequenced in a study of blood T cells in healthy people across ages. A second roughly 6 to 11 cycle PCR used barcoded and J-beta primers. TCRdb itself ran the 5' RACE reads through MiXCR, one entry per CDR3 protein. The sample records about 1,500,000 distinct CDR3 sequences, about 40% being singletons. The sequenced sample was blood. The receptors come from a woman between 18 and 29 years old in good health.

The V call is TRBV6-2 or TRBV6-3, the J call TRBJ2-6; no clear D. Germline CDR1 reads MNHEY; CDR2 reads SVGEGT. V was cut by 4 bases and J by 0 bases, with 10 bases left in between. The CDR3 extends over 16 amino acids. The CDR3, as DNA: TGTGCCAGCAGTTTCATCCGAGGCTCTGGGGCCAACGTCCTGACTTTC. Its protein is CASSFIRGSGANVLTF.

The V gene is TRBV9, the J gene TRBJ1-4; no reliable D call. From germline, CDR1 is SGDLS and CDR2 YYNGEE. The CDR3 is 16 amino acids. Trimming removed 4 bases at V and 7 bases at J, with 20 bases between. For the CDR3, the DNA is TGTGCCAGCAGCCCTACGACCAATTCTGCGGGTGAAAAACTGTTTTTT. Residues: CASSPTTNSAGEKLFF.

The chain couples TRBV12-3 or TRBV12-4 to TRBJ2-1; 11 nucleotides align to TRBD2. This CDR3 spans 16 amino acids. Trimming at V came to 4 bases and at J to 7 bases, leaving 9 bases not matched to a gene. The CDR3 here is CASSWPGTSGTNEQFF. In DNA form, the CDR3 reads TGTGCCAGCAGTTGGCCCGGGACTAGCGGAACTAATGAGCAGTTCTTC.

In its sample, this clonotype was seen many times. The J gene is TRBJ2-3, the V gene TRBV6-1, with TRBD2 identical over 7 bases. Germline V lookup: CDR1 MNHNS, CDR2 SASEGT. CDR3 length: 13 amino acids. V lost 7 bases, J lost 2 bases, and 3 bases stayed unmatched. For the CDR3, the DNA is TGTGCCAGCACTCTAGCGGTCACAGATACGCAGTATTTT. Its protein is CASTLAVTDTQYF.

The chain links TRBV24-1 to TRBJ2-3; D tentatively fits TRBD1 or TRBD2 (7 bases each). CDR1 and CDR2 (germline): KGHDR, SFDVKD. The germline V and J ends were trimmed by 0 bases and 2 bases, with 11 bases remaining between them. The CDR3 is 16 amino acids. The CDR3 nucleotides are TGTGCCACCAGTGATTTGCCAGGGGGGGTCACAGATACGCAGTATTTT. Translating it yields CATSDLPGGVTDTQYF.

This clonotype showed up just a few times. J is TRBJ1-6 and V is TRBV27, with D maybe TRBD1 (6 bases). Germline loops: CDR1 MNHEY, CDR2 SMNVEV (reference sequence). The CDR3 extends over 15 amino acids. V was cut by 6 bases and J by 5 bases, with 14 bases left in between. CDR3 region: CASRAGTLDNSPLHF. The CDR3 DNA reads as TGTGCCAGCAGAGCCGGGACACTGGATAATTCACCCCTCCACTTT.

The chain has TRBV5-1 and TRBJ1-1; TRBD1 agrees at 9 bases. V gave up 6 bases and J gave up 4 bases; unmatched junction bases: 7. Germline lookup yields CDR1 SGHRS and CDR2 YFSETQ. This CDR3 has 14 residues. CDR3 in amino acids: CASTLQQGATEAFF. CDR3 DNA: TGCGCCAGCACCCTACAACAGGGGGCCACTGAAGCTTTCTTT.

The chain recombines TRBV24-1 with TRBJ2-2, with no clear D. This CDR3 is built from 15 residues. Germline CDR1 reads KGHDR; CDR2 reads SFDVKD. Trimming cost V 3 bases and J 1 base, with 8 bases left between them. CDR3 nucleotides: TGTGCCACCAGTGATCCCCACTTGAACACCGGGGAGCTGTTTTTT. Translating it yields CATSDPHLNTGELFF.

This chain joins TRBV6-2 or TRBV6-3 and TRBJ2-7, with D maybe TRBD1 (6 bases). The germline V gene encodes CDR1 MNHEY and CDR2 SVGEGT. The CDR3 extends over 15 amino acids. Between the trimmed V and J ends, which lost 4 bases and 3 bases, there was a span of 16 bases. The CDR3 bases are TGTGCCAGCAGTTCCCCAGGACAGATCAACTACGAGCAGTACTTC. This gives the protein CASSSPGQINYEQYF.

The chain joins TRBV20-1 to TRBJ2-5, with D perhaps TRBD2 (5 bases). V lost 1 base, J lost 5 bases, and 11 bases lay in between. Germline V lookup: CDR1 DFQATT, CDR2 SNEGSKA (reference sequence). There are 13 residues in the CDR3. This CDR3 is CSARGEIRETQYF. CDR3 coding DNA: TGCAGTGCTAGAGGGGAGATCCGTGAGACCCAGTACTTC.

The chain uses TRBV27 and TRBJ1-2; 8 nucleotides agree with TRBD1. The CDR3 sequence is 16 residues long. CDR1 and CDR2 from the germline V gene are MNHEY and SMNVEV (reference sequence). The V and J ends lost 0 bases and 4 bases, in that order; junction bases with no gene match: 7. DNA for the CDR3: TGTGCCAGCAGTTTATCATCAGGGGGCAGTGGCTATGGCTACACCTTC. This gives the protein CASSLSSGGSGYGYTF.